The present T cell receptor beta chain was sequenced within a study of T cells in Graves' hyperthyroidism and ophthalmopathy (dated by TCRdb to about 2019). In terms of the full investigation: Peripheral blood samples were taken at initial diagnosis, before any treatment was given. For training and testing, the 110 or so patients in the discovery cohort were randomly divided in a 7:3 ratio. Thyroid tissue and blood T-cell repertoires from several Graves' hyperthyroidism patients were also compared in the study. After sampling, hyperthyroidism patients received methimazole starting at 30 mg daily, and ophthalmopathy patients received high-dose intravenous methylprednisolone. The paper describes TCR Vbeta CDR3 sequencing of 120 to 150 peripheral blood samples, made up of roughly 45 ophthalmopathy patients, roughly 80 hyperthyroidism patients and about 17 progressor patients. To identify distinguishing TCR V-J signatures, a discovery cohort of about a hundred patients was used, comprising under 45 with Graves' ophthalmopathy and approximately 57 with stable Graves' hyperthyroidism. Prospective prediction of ophthalmopathy was tested in an independent validation cohort consisting of about 20 hyperthyroidism patients and over 15 patients who later progressed to ophthalmopathy. On the study overall, not on this receptor specifically: No statistical method was used to fix the sample size in advance, and group allocation was not hidden from the investigators. Most expanded thyroid clonotypes (frequency above 0.001) were also detected in blood, a finding suggesting that blood repertoires may reflect thyroid immune responses. A 13 V-J signature model separated ophthalmopathy from stable hyperthyroidism, with roughly 88% sensitivity and roughly 81% specificity in cross-validation and 80%/75% in testing. In validation, the model predicted progression to ophthalmopathy a median of roughly 6.5 months before onset, with around 70% sensitivity and 72.22% specificity.

A few counts support this clonotype. No cognate antigen has been identified for it. No qualities accompany the bases; no much larger clone lies one base away. TCR beta CDR3 regions were amplified from RNA transcripts. A first-round RT-PCR of the TCR CDR3 used the HTBI primer set with the Qiagen OneStep RT-PCR kit. The libraries were constructed in a second round of multiplex PCR and then size-selected and purified. Paired-end sequencing of the libraries was performed with 100 bp reads on an Illumina HiSeq2000. As for how the authors treated the data: Raw data were processed with SOAPnuke, discarding reads with adapters, uncalled bases, mean Phred below 15, or no exact constant-primer or identifier match. High-quality paired reads were merged with COPE v1.2.5, and unique nucleotide sequences were defined as clonotypes. MiTCR v1.1 was used to align the clonotypes against IMGT TRBV, TRBD and TRBJ reference segments. Analysis was restricted to V-J combinations with a frequency above 0.0001, which covered 98% to 99.2% of repertoires. A TCS score was defined as the ratio of F50 (clonal expansion) to E x V (chaos), with BLOSUM62-based TCRdist applied between CDR3 peptides within each V-J. Welch's t-statistics and random forest reduced 500 to 650 V-J features to 10 to 15, which were used in a naive Bayes classifier (R e1071). TCRdb reanalyzed the raw reads on its own, using fastp at Q25 for trimming and MiXCR for clone calling, and kept in-frame beta chains. For every CDR3 protein sequence, its rows merge into one entry that carries the most common genes and DNA. These V and J calls are TCRdb output, not the study's own analysis. Here the sample has about 560,000 distinct CDR3 sequences; roughly 14% occur a single time. The top ten hold around 7.5% of the sample.

Inclusive of the bounding cysteine and phenylalanine, the CDR3 is 14 residues long. The retained sequence is limited to the CDR3, 42 bases, with the frame set at the first base. The trim is 4 bases for V and 0 bases for J, with a gap of 7 bases between the germline ends. From the germline V gene (reference sequence), CDR1 is PRHDT and CDR2 is FYEKMQ. Stable Graves' hyperthyroidism was defined as no progression to ophthalmopathy during 18 months of follow-up. Hyperthyroidism patients were newly diagnosed, had a disease duration of under 2 months, and were aged 18 to 65 years. Patients with uncontrolled infections, other autoimmune diseases, pregnancy or lactation were excluded. Clinical symptoms, serum thyroxine and TRAb, thyroid ultrasound, and orbital computed tomography formed the basis for the diagnoses. PBMCs were separated from 7.5 to 10 ml of fresh peripheral blood using Ficoll-Paque density gradient centrifugation. Total RNA was extracted using Trizol reagent, and RNA quality was assessed on an Agilent 2100 Bioanalyzer.

This chain is built from TRBV13 and TRBJ1-3, with the D gene not confidently named. The sequence was collected from a woman younger than 45 with Graves' hyperthyroidism. The material sequenced was blood. The nucleotide sequence reads as follows: TGTGCCAGCAGCTATACGCTCTCTGGAAACACCATATATTTT. Its protein product is CASSYTLSGNTIYF.